This T cell receptor beta chain was obtained from a study of CD4 T cells in relation to SARS-CoV-2 and coronaviruses. Regarding the study as a whole: Crossreactivity was assessed only for spike protein, not other viral proteins.

CD4+ T cells from unexposed donors were obtained before the COVID-19 pandemic (2011-2018). CD4+ T cells were isolated from the cells after about ten days of culture. Clones were sequenced by immunoSEQ multiplex PCR, and TCRdb holds only the in-frame ones, with some missing. This table holds approximately 16,000 clones, 65% to 85% found once. In regard to this clone: Its target is not known.

Looked up from germline, CDR1 is LNHDA and CDR2 is SQIVND (reference sequence). Trimming removed 3 bases at V and 1 base at J, with 6 bases between. The CDR3 consists of 13 residues. This chain links TRBV19 with TRBJ1-2; D might be TRBD1 (5 bases). This sequence originates from a human donor in good health. The sequencing input was CD4+ T cells from PBMCs, cultured in vitro. The CDR3 DNA is TGTGCCAGTAGTATGGGGGTTAACTATGGCTACACCTTC. It yields the protein CASSMGVNYGYTF.